Presented here are 21 T cell receptor beta chains from one specimen sequenced in a study of blood T cell repertoires in COVID-19. Clones were read by immunoSEQ multiplex PCR, and TCRdb kept only the in-frame ones, dropping some. The table has roughly 250,000 clones, around nine tenths seen once; the top ten hold approximately 9.8%. Specimen: peripheral blood. The receptors were sampled from a man in his forties or fifties who had recovered from COVID-19.

The chain recombines TRBV7-9 with TRBJ1-2; the match to TRBD1 covers 8 bases. CDR1 and CDR2 (germline): SEHNR, FQNEAQ (reference sequence). V gave up 5 bases and J gave up 7 bases; unmatched junction bases: 6. The CDR3 is 13 residues long. In DNA form, the CDR3 reads TGTGCCAGCAGCCCGACAGGGGCCGGTGGCTACACCTTC. It is translated as CASSPTGAGGYTF.

This sequence joins TRBV18 and TRBJ2-5, with D possibly matching TRBD2 (6 bases). The CDR3 runs to 16 residues. Looked up from germline, CDR1 is KGHSH and CDR2 is LQKENI. Trimming stripped 6 bases from V and 5 bases from J, with 22 bases between. In DNA form, the CDR3 reads TGTGCCAGCTCGACCGCTACTAGCAGGGCCTGGGAGACCCAGTACTTC. This encodes CASSTATSRAWETQYF.

This chain connects TRBV2 to TRBJ2-3, with 8 nucleotides matching TRBD2. Per the germline V gene, CDR1 is SNHLY and CDR2 is FYNNEI. The V and J ends lost 8 bases and 5 bases, in that order; junction bases with no gene match: 3. This CDR3 region has 12 residues. CDR3: CASRGGRDTQYF. The CDR3 DNA follows: TGTGCCAGCCGGGGGGGCCGAGATACGCAGTATTTT. Full variable domain (remainder filled in from reference TRBV2 and TRBJ2-3): EPEVTQTPSHQVTQMGQEVILRCVPISNHLYFYWYRQILGQKVEFLVSFYNNEISEKSEIFDDQFSVERPDGSNFTLKIRSTKLEDSAMYFCASRGGRDTQYFGPGTRLTVL.

The chain couples TRBV6-6 to TRBJ1-1; D not resolved. Germline lookup yields CDR1 MNHNY and CDR2 SVGAGI (reference sequence). The CDR3 sequence is 15 residues long. Trimming removed 7 bases from V and 1 base from J, with 16 bases in between. CDR3 in DNA: TGTGCCAGCACCCACCGAGCCGCCTCGAACACTGAAGCTTTCTTT. Translated: CASTHRAASNTEAFF.

This clone was detected once. This chain uses TRBV5-6 with TRBJ2-7; 7 nucleotides agree with TRBD1. CDR1 SGHDT and CDR2 YYEEEE come from the germline V gene. J was trimmed by 5 bases and V by 0 bases; bases with no gene match: 8. CDR3 length equals 15 residues. CDR3 nucleotide sequence: TGTGCCAGCAGCTTGGTTAGGGGGCTTACGGACGAGCAGTACTTC. Translated, it gives CASSLVRGLTDEQYF.

The chain is built from TRBV2 and TRBJ1-1; TRBD1 aligns across 8 bases. J gave up 2 bases and V 6 bases, and 8 bases lay outside the gene matches. CDR3 length equals 15 residues. Looked up from germline, CDR1 is SNHLY and CDR2 is FYNNEI. CDR3 protein: CASRGPTGENTEAFF. In DNA form, the CDR3 reads TGTGCCAGCAGAGGACCGACAGGGGAAAACACTGAAGCTTTCTTT.

J is TRBJ1-2 and V is TRBV2, with a weak D call TRBD1 (6 bases). With 3 bases removed from V and 4 bases from J, the gap between germline ends came to 12 bases. Germline-derived CDR1 and CDR2 are SNHLY and FYNNEI. This CDR3 region has 14 residues. CDR3 bases: TGTGCCAGCAGTGACGGGGGGCTAGCCTATGGCTACACCTTC. Protein sequence: CASSDGGLAYGYTF.

This chain connects TRBV3-1 (or the pseudogene TRBV3-2) to TRBJ2-1; D is possibly TRBD1 (5 bases). The CDR3 covers 14 residues. V lost 4 bases and J lost 5, with 12 bases in between. Germline values: CDR1 LGHDT, CDR2 YNNKEL (reference sequence). In nucleotides, the CDR3 is TGTGCCAGCAGCCCCTCAGGGAACGACAATGAGCAGTTCTTC. Translation: CASSPSGNDNEQFF.

This chain joins TRBV25-1 and TRBJ1-2, with 8 positions matching TRBD1. This CDR3 spans 14 amino acids. V lost 5 bases and J lost 4; bases outside the gene matches: 6. Germline lookup yields CDR1 MGHDK and CDR2 SYGVNS. CDR3 sequence reads: CASSPRQGSYGYTF. CDR3 sequence (DNA): TGTGCCAGCAGTCCAAGACAGGGGAGCTATGGCTACACCTTC.

This chain connects TRBV14 to TRBJ1-2, with D unclear. Per germline, CDR1 SGHDN and CDR2 FVKESK. V dropped 3 bases and J dropped 0 bases, with 11 bases sitting between them. This CDR3 region has 15 residues. CDR3 sequence reads: CASSHGEKTNYGYTF. In DNA, the CDR3 is TGTGCCAGCAGCCACGGGGAAAAAACTAACTATGGCTACACCTTC.

This clone was detected only a few times. The chain joins TRBV27 to TRBJ2-2; possibly TRBD1 for D (5 bases). The length of the CDR3 is 15 residues. Per the germline V gene, CDR1 is MNHEY and CDR2 is SMNVEV (reference sequence). Trimming shortened V by 6 bases and J by 0 bases, and 11 bases separated the two germline ends. CDR3 residues: CASSPSGSNTGELFF. Here the CDR3 DNA reads TGTGCCAGCAGCCCGTCAGGGTCGAACACCGGGGAGCTGTTTTTT.

The chain employs TRBV10-3 and TRBJ2-7; maybe TRBD2 (6 bases). This CDR3 has 14 amino acids. Germline V lookup: CDR1 ENHRY, CDR2 SYGVKD. The ends were cut back, 8 bases at V and 2 bases at J, with 16 bases in the middle. CDR3 sequence (DNA): TGTGCCATCCGGGGGAGCGGCCTAACCTACGAGCAGTACTTC. Translating it yields CAIRGSGLTYEQYF.

This chain connects TRBV6-6 to TRBJ2-3, with TRBD2 as a possible D gene (5 bases). CDR3 length equals 12 residues. CDR1 is MNHNY, CDR2 SVGAGI, per germline (reference sequence). V was cut by 3 bases and J by 6 bases, with 7 bases left in between. The CDR3 is CASSYTGDTQYF. CDR3 DNA: TGTGCCAGCAGTTATACGGGGGATACGCAGTATTTT.

The CDR3 loop is CAISESGGHYGYTF. CDR3 in DNA: TGTGCCATCAGTGAGTCGGGAGGGCATTATGGCTACACCTTC. This rearrangement joins TRBV10-3 to TRBJ1-2; D is ambiguous. Germline V gene lookup returns CDR1 ENHRY and CDR2 SYGVKD. This CDR3 region has 14 residues. Trimming cost V 0 bases and J 5 bases, with 10 bases left between them.

The chain carries TRBV18 and TRBJ1-4, with TRBD1 matching 9 bases. J was trimmed by 0 bases and V by 3 bases; bases with no gene match: 11. The CDR3 length is 19 residues. CDR1 is KGHSH, CDR2 LQKENI, per germline. The CDR3 loop is CASSPSTGGVTTTNEKLFF. The CDR3 DNA reads TGTGCCAGCTCACCGAGCACAGGGGGCGTAACCACAACTAATGAAAAACTGTTTTTT.

The chain carries TRBV27 and TRBJ2-1; TRBD2 matches at 11 bases. Germline CDR1 reads MNHEY; CDR2 reads SMNVEV (reference sequence). Germline trimming cut 7 bases from V and 5 bases from J; bases unmatched to any gene: 10. The CDR3 runs 16 residues. CDR3 nucleotides: TGTGCCAGCATGTCACTAGCGGGAGCGGTCAACAATGAGCAGTTCTTC. This codes for CASMSLAGAVNNEQFF.

V usage is TRBV2 and J usage is TRBJ2-5, with TRBD1 matching over 9 bases. The CDR3 spans 14 residues. The germline V gene encodes CDR1 SNHLY and CDR2 FYNNEI. The V and J ends lost 7 bases and 4 bases, in that order; junction bases with no gene match: 7. Here the CDR3 DNA reads TGTGCCAGCAAACCGGACAGGGGAGGAGAGACCCAGTACTTC. It encodes CASKPDRGGETQYF.

The rearrangement links TRBV6-2 or TRBV6-3 to TRBJ1-3; no clear D. Germline loops: CDR1 MNHEY, CDR2 SVGEGT. Trimming cost V 2 bases and J 4 bases, with 15 bases left between them. This CDR3 has 16 amino acids. This CDR3 reads CASSYPSGKGGNTIYF. The CDR3 coding sequence is TGTGCCAGCAGTTACCCTTCCGGGAAGGGCGGAAACACCATATATTTT.

The chain combines TRBV18 with TRBJ1-4; 9 nucleotides align to TRBD1. V shed 2 bases, J shed 13 bases, and the junction held 11 bases outside the gene matches. Germline V gene sequence: CDR1 KGHSH, CDR2 LQKENI. The CDR3 covers 15 residues. CDR3 sequence (DNA): TGTGCCAGCTCACCAGTCGGACAGGGGCTGGGTGGACTGTTTTTT. The encoded protein is CASSPVGQGLGGLFF.

The rearrangement uses TRBV6-5 and TRBJ1-5; 7 bases map to TRBD1. The CDR3 totals 14 residues. The J segment lost 4 bases and the V segment lost 6 bases, leaving 6 bases of the junction unmatched. Per germline, CDR1 MNHEY and CDR2 SVGAGI. CDR3 sequence (DNA): TGTGCCAGCAGGCCGACAGGGTCGAATCAGCCCCAGCATTTT. Translation gives CASRPTGSNQPQHF.

Written as DNA, the CDR3 is TGTGCCAGCAGCCAAGATCACAGGGGCACTGAAGCTTTCTTT. Translated: CASSQDHRGTEAFF. The rearrangement joins TRBV3-1 (or the pseudogene TRBV3-2) to TRBJ1-1; the match to TRBD1 covers 7 bases. CDR1 and CDR2 from the germline V gene are LGHDT and YNNKEL (reference sequence). After removal of 0 bases from V and 4 bases from J, the junction contained 2 bases not matched to a gene. There are 14 residues in the CDR3.